Listed below are T cell receptor beta chains from one sample, sequenced in a study of type 1 regulatory T cells. TCRdb reanalysed the reads using MiXCR and keeps one entry per CDR3 protein. The sample contains about 62,000 distinct CDR3 sequences, 55% to 65% of which appear only once. These TCRs' antigens remain unknown. Sequenced input: cultured non-Tr1 T cells, either the whole culture or a sorted T cell fraction (not recorded which). These receptor sequences come from a human donor in good health. Both conserved end residues are part of each CDR3. The order of the fields is V gene, CDR3 length, clone size, J gene, D gene, CDR3 DNA, CDR3 protein. The D gene is left open where the match is weak. Clone size is stated in some rows and not others, as once, few, many or a class when expanded.

>TRBV20-1|12|once|TRBJ1-1|TRBD1
TGCAGTGTGCCGGACAGGGGTGATTGGGCTTTCTTT
CSVPDRGDWAFF
>TRBV7-8|15|few|TRBJ2-3|NA
TGTGCCAGCAGCTTTGATCGGGGCTTGGGAGATACGCAGTATTTT
CASSFDRGLGDTQYF
>TRBV7-8|15|NA|TRBJ1-1|NA
TGTGCCAGCAGCTCGCGTCGACAGATGAACACTGAAGCTTTCTTT
CASSSRRQMNTEAFF
>TRBV15|16|medium-sized|TRBJ2-7|TRBD2
TGTGCCACCAGCACCGCGCCGGGACTAGCGGGAGGCGAGCAGTACTTC
CATSTAPGLAGGEQYF
>TRBV20-1|12|once|TRBJ2-1|NA
TGCAGTGCTAGTCGTCCTTTGGATGAGCAGTTCTTC
CSASRPLDEQFF
>TRBV5-1|12|few|TRBJ2-7|NA
TGCGCCAGCAGCCCCGAGGGTAACGAGCAGTACTTC
CASSPEGNEQYF
>TRBV3-1|13|NA|TRBJ2-5|NA
TGTGCCAGCGGGAGCGGGTCCTTGGAGACCCAGTACTTC
CASGSGSLETQYF
>TRBV2|15|once|TRBJ2-5|TRBD1
TGTGCCAGCAGTGGGGGACAGAGGGGATCAGAGACCCAGTACTTC
CASSGGQRGSETQYF
>TRBV20-1|13|few|TRBJ1-2|NA
TGCAGTGCTAGTAACAGCTCCCTTTATGGCTACACCTTC
CSASNSSLYGYTF
>TRBV20-1|17|NA|TRBJ1-4|TRBD1
TGCAGTGCTCTACCTCCGGGGACAGGGATAATAGGTGAAAAACTGTTTTTT
CSALPPGTGIIGEKLFF
>TRBV7-2|14|NA|TRBJ2-7|NA
TGTGCCAGCAGCCCCACCTTTGGCCCCTACGAGCAGTACTTC
CASSPTFGPYEQYF
>TRBV19|13|NA|TRBJ1-2|TRBD1
TGTGCCAGTAGACCCGACAGGGACTATGGCTACACCTTC
CASRPDRDYGYTF
>TRBV6-1|17|NA|TRBJ2-5|TRBD2
TGTGCCAGCAGTACGCCGATACTAGCGGGAGGGGCAGAGACCCAGTACTTC
CASSTPILAGGAETQYF
>TRBV5-5|14|NA|TRBJ2-2|TRBD2
TGTGCCAGCAGCTTACTAGCGCGTACCGGGGAGCTGTTTTTT
CASSLLARTGELFF
>TRBV4-1|13|few|TRBJ2-3|NA
TGCGCCAGCAGCCAAACTGCGACAGATACGCAGTATTTT
CASSQTATDTQYF
>TRBV2|15|NA|TRBJ1-1|TRBD1
TGTGCCAGCAGACTACAGGGGATCTCGAACACTGAAGCTTTCTTT
CASRLQGISNTEAFF
>TRBV7-2|14|NA|TRBJ1-3|NA
TGTGCCAGCAGAGTAGCCCCCCTGGCAGACACCATATATTTT
CASRVAPLADTIYF
>TRBV27|15|NA|TRBJ2-7|NA
TGTGCCAGCAGTTTATACCCGGACTACTCCTACGAGCAGTACTTC
CASSLYPDYSYEQYF
>TRBV3-1|13|NA|TRBJ2-1|NA
TGTGCCAGCAGCCAACAACAGGGAAATGAGCAGTTCTTC
CASSQQQGNEQFF
>TRBV7-2|14|few|TRBJ2-1|NA
TGTGCCAGCAGCTACAGGGAAACTTACAATGAGCAGTTCTTC
CASSYRETYNEQFF
>TRBV19|15|NA|TRBJ1-5|NA
TGTGCCAGTAGTACACAGGGTCTTAGCAATCAGCCCCAGCATTTT
CASSTQGLSNQPQHF
>TRBV6-2/TRBV6-3|12|NA|TRBJ2-2|NA
TGTGCCAGCAGTTATTATCTCGGGGAGCTGTTTTTT
CASSYYLGELFF
>TRBV9|12|NA|TRBJ1-2|NA
TGTGCCAGCAGCGTAGAACGGGATGGCTACACCTTC
CASSVERDGYTF
>TRBV20-1|12|few|TRBJ2-3|TRBD1
TGCAGTGCTAGAAAGACAGGGGGCGCGCAGTATTTT
CSARKTGGAQYF
>TRBV7-2|15|NA|TRBJ2-3|NA
TGTGCCAGCAGCTTAGCAACGGGGCCCACAGATACGCAGTATTTT
CASSLATGPTDTQYF
>TRBV7-8|15|few|TRBJ1-5|TRBD1
TGTGCCAGCAGCCTAGACAGGGGGATTGAACGGCCCCAGCATTTT
CASSLDRGIERPQHF
>TRBV6-5|13|NA|TRBJ1-2|NA
TGTGCCAGCAGTGGGGGCAGGAACTATGGCTACACCTTC
CASSGGRNYGYTF
>TRBV5-1|16|NA|TRBJ2-7|TRBD2
TGCGCCAGCAGCTACGGACTAGCGGGACAGGCCCACGAGCAGTACTTC
CASSYGLAGQAHEQYF
>TRBV9|13|NA|TRBJ2-1|TRBD2
TGTGCCAGCAGCCTAGCGGGCCTCAATGAGCAGTTCTTC
CASSLAGLNEQFF
>TRBV11-2|13|NA|TRBJ2-3|NA
TGTGCCAGCAGCTTAGATAGAGATCAGCCCCAGTATTTT
CASSLDRDQPQYF
>TRBV6-2/TRBV6-3|14|NA|TRBJ2-5|TRBD2
TGTGCCAGTAGTTACCTGCGGGAGGGAGAGACCCAGTACTTC
CASSYLREGETQYF
>TRBV7-2|15|NA|TRBJ2-7|NA
TGTGCCAGCAGCTTACCCTCGCGACTTAACTACGAGCAGTACTTC
CASSLPSRLNYEQYF
>TRBV20-1|14|NA|TRBJ2-1|TRBD1
TGCAGTGCTACTGGGACAGGGGCCCCCAATGAGCAGTTCTTC
CSATGTGAPNEQFF
>TRBV5-5|12|NA|TRBJ2-3|NA
TGTGCCAGCAGCTTTAAGGCAGATACGCAGTATTTT
CASSFKADTQYF
>TRBV7-9|15|few|TRBJ2-3|NA
TGTGCCAGCAGCACATCCAGGGGTTCCCCAGATACGCAGTATTTT
CASSTSRGSPDTQYF
>TRBV3-1|15|few|TRBJ2-5|NA
TGTGCCAGCAGCCAAGATCAGGCTTCGGGTGAGACCCAGTACTTC
CASSQDQASGETQYF
>TRBV6-5|13|NA|TRBJ2-7|NA
TGTGCCAGCAGTTCCACAGGGGCCGGGGGGCAGTACTTC
CASSSTGAGGQYF
>TRBV10-3|12|NA|TRBJ2-5|NA
TGTGCCATCAGTGATGGGCAAGAGACCCAGTACTTC
CAISDGQETQYF
>TRBV7-2|15|NA|TRBJ2-3|NA
TGTGCCAGCAGCCCTTTGGAGGGCTGGACAGATACGCAGTATTTT
CASSPLEGWTDTQYF
>TRBV20-1|15|medium-sized|TRBJ2-1|TRBD2
TGCAGTGCTAGAGCTAGCGGGAGGGCCTACAATGAGCAGTTCTTC
CSARASGRAYNEQFF
>TRBV5-1|15|NA|TRBJ2-3|NA
TGCGCCAGCAGCTTGGTCGGCAGTGGCACAGATACGCAGTATTTT
CASSLVGSGTDTQYF
>TRBV10-3|12|NA|TRBJ2-5|NA
TGTGCCATCGGTTCGGGGGTGGAGACCCAGTACTTC
CAIGSGVETQYF
>TRBV20-1|17|NA|TRBJ2-7|TRBD2
TGCAGTGCTAGCAGGAGACTAGCGGGTCCTAGCTCCTACGAGCAGTACTTC
CSASRRLAGPSSYEQYF
>TRBV20-1|13|few|TRBJ1-5|NA
TGCAGTGCTACAGAGTCGGGGAATCAGCCCCAGCATTTT
CSATESGNQPQHF
>TRBV29-1|15|NA|TRBJ2-2|TRBD2
TGCAGCGTAGGCGCGGGGACTAGAGGCACCGGGGGGCTGTTTTTT
CSVGAGTRGTGGLFF
>TRBV7-2|14|NA|TRBJ2-4|NA
TGTGCCAGCAGCTTACAACAGGCGATAAACATTCAGTACTTC
CASSLQQAINIQYF
>TRBV5-6|15|NA|TRBJ2-5|TRBD2
TGTGCCAGCAGCTTGCCTAGCGGGAGCCAAGAGACCCAGTACTTC
CASSLPSGSQETQYF
>TRBV7-2|16|NA|TRBJ1-3|NA
TGTGCCAGCAGCTTGGCCGACAGGATCTCTGGAAACACCATATATTTT
CASSLADRISGNTIYF
>TRBV24-1|13|medium-sized|TRBJ2-2|NA
TGTGCCACCAGCCCGAGGAACACCGGGGAGCTGTTTTTT
CATSPRNTGELFF
>TRBV20-1|15|NA|TRBJ2-1|TRBD2
TGCAGTGCTAGAGTCCCAGCGGGAGGTTACAATGAGCAGTTCTTC
CSARVPAGGYNEQFF